The 18 T cell receptor beta chains reported below all come from one sample, sequenced in a study of response to subunit inactivated influenza vaccine. TCRdb processed the RT-PCR reads anew with MiXCR; each CDR3 protein has one entry. The sample holds 500,000 or so distinct CDR3 sequences, about a tenth seen once. The sequencing used PBMCs from blood, collected more than 35 days after vaccination. The receptors originated from a man aged 45-65 years who received an inactivated influenza vaccine.

In this sample, this clonotype turned up a few times. This chain uses TRBV7-2 with TRBJ2-7, with 10 bases aligning to TRBD1. The germline gives CDR1 SGHTA, CDR2 FQGNSA. The CDR3 loop spans 14 amino acids. The ends lost 4 bases at V and 4 bases at J; junction bases unmatched: 4. CDR3 bases: TGTGCCAGCAGCTCGGGACAGGGGTTTTACGAGCAGTACTTC. The encoded protein is CASSSGQGFYEQYF.

This clonotype was recorded at least ten times. The J gene is TRBJ1-2, the V gene TRBV25-1, with D hard to call. V lost 3 bases to trimming and J lost 5 bases, with 10 bases between them. Germline V gene lookup returns CDR1 MGHDK and CDR2 SYGVNS. CDR3 length: 13 amino acids. The CDR3 DNA is TGTGCCAGCAGTGAGTGGTCTATTTATGGCTACACCTTC. As protein: CASSEWSIYGYTF.

The rearrangement uses TRBV7-2 and TRBJ2-5; TRBD2 agrees at 7 bases. The germline V gene has CDR1 SGHTA and CDR2 FQGNSA. The CDR3 extends over 14 amino acids. V gave up 5 bases and J gave up 4 bases; unmatched junction bases: 7. The CDR3 loop is CASSSEREAETQYF. The CDR3 nucleotides read TGTGCCAGCAGCAGCGAGCGGGAAGCAGAGACCCAGTACTTC.

This clonotype appeared a few times. The chain has TRBV27 and TRBJ2-1; 15 nucleotides line up with TRBD2. The CDR3 has 17 amino acids. CDR1 is MNHEY and CDR2 is SMNVEV in the germline V gene (reference sequence). With 5 bases clipped from V and 5 bases from J, the junction kept 7 bases outside the gene matches. CDR3 nucleotides: TGTGCCAGCAGTGGACTAGCGGGAGGGTCGGGCCACAATGAGCAGTTCTTC. Translated: CASSGLAGGSGHNEQFF.

In this sample, this clonotype turned up many times. This rearrangement joins TRBV5-6 to TRBJ2-1; TRBD2 agrees at 8 bases. Germline assignment: CDR1 SGHDT and CDR2 YYEEEE. This CDR3 is 16 amino acids long. With 4 bases clipped from V and 9 bases from J, the junction kept 15 bases outside the gene matches. CDR3: CASSPTTLRGAPEQFF. DNA of the CDR3: TGTGCCAGCAGCCCTACCACCTTGCGGGGGGCGCCTGAGCAGTTCTTC.

The V gene is TRBV27, the J gene TRBJ2-1; 8 bases align to TRBD2. The CDR3 has 17 amino acids. V trimming: 2 bases; J trimming: 0 bases; junction bases outside the gene matches: 6. In germline, CDR1 is MNHEY, CDR2 SMNVEV (reference sequence). The DNA of the CDR3 is TGTGCCAGCAGTTTAAGTAGCGGGGTTTACTCCTACAATGAGCAGTTCTTC. This encodes CASSLSSGVYSYNEQFF.

This clonotype was observed at least ten times. V and J are TRBV20-1 and TRBJ2-1, with D tentatively TRBD1 (5 bases). The CDR3 is 14 amino acids. V lost 5 bases and J 8 bases, leaving 19 bases between the germline ends. The germline CDR1 and CDR2 sequences are DFQATT and SNEGSKA (reference sequence). CDR3 sequence (DNA): TGCAGTGCTCCCCCCCACCCCGCAGGGTATGAGCAGTTCTTC. Its translation is CSAPPHPAGYEQFF.

This clonotype was recorded at least ten times. The rearrangement links TRBV5-6 to TRBJ2-7; D is perhaps TRBD1 (5 bases). Germline V CDR1 and CDR2: SGHDT, YYEEEE. V was pared by 2 bases and J by 6 bases, with 12 bases between. The CDR3 length is 13 residues. This chain's CDR3 is CASSFQGTVEQYF. The CDR3 region has the DNA TGTGCCAGCAGCTTCCAGGGTACTGTCGAGCAGTACTTC.

There are a few counts of this clonotype. DNA of the CDR3: TGTGCCACCAGCACCGACCGGGACAGAAACTACGAGCAGTACTTC. Translation: CATSTDRDRNYEQYF. The chain is built from TRBV15 and TRBJ2-7, with 7 positions matching TRBD1. V shed 4 bases, J shed 3 bases, and the junction held 9 bases outside the gene matches. CDR3 size: 15 residues. Germline V gene data show CDR1 as LNHNV and CDR2 as YYDKDF (reference sequence).

This clonotype was counted ten times or more. V usage is TRBV12-3 or TRBV12-4 and J usage is TRBJ1-5; TRBD1 is a possible D gene (6 bases). This CDR3 is 15 amino acids long. V was cut by 6 bases and J by 3 bases, with 15 bases left in between. CDR3 sequence reads: CASRPTGPANQPQHF. For the CDR3, the DNA is TGTGCCAGCAGACCAACAGGGCCGGCCAATCAGCCCCAGCATTTT.

This clonotype was picked up a small number of times. V and J are TRBV7-9 and TRBJ2-2; D is uncertain. Germline V gene data show CDR1 as SEHNR and CDR2 as FQNEAQ (reference sequence). Between the trimmed V and J ends, which lost 5 bases and 4 bases, there was a span of 11 bases. The CDR3 extends over 14 amino acids. CDR3 DNA: TGTGCCAGCAGCCTACAGAGCACCACCGGGGAGCTGTTTTTT. It encodes CASSLQSTTGELFF.

Only a few counts were recorded for this clonotype. This chain links TRBV7-9 with TRBJ2-7; D ambiguous. CDR3 size: 16 residues. The V end was cut by 5 bases, the J end by 2 bases, with 19 bases between. Germline CDR1 SEHNR, CDR2 FQNEAQ (reference sequence). CDR3 sequence: CASSPWGGQSTYEQYF. The CDR3 DNA is TGTGCCAGCAGCCCTTGGGGTGGGCAGAGCACCTACGAGCAGTACTTC.

There are a few counts of this clonotype. J is TRBJ2-1 and V is TRBV10-3, with D perhaps TRBD1 (5 bases). Trimming removed 3 bases from V and 4 bases from J, with 13 bases in between. Germline CDR1 reads ENHRY; CDR2 reads SYGVKD. CDR3 length equals 15 residues. The CDR3: CAISEVGVGYNEQFF. The CDR3 DNA reads as TGTGCCATCAGTGAAGTAGGGGTCGGTTACAATGAGCAGTTCTTC.

Concerning this clonotype: At one end the junction does not follow the germline gene, possibly because of a read error. This chain links TRBV29-1 with TRBJ2-2; TRBD1 aligns across 7 bases. The CDR3 is 15 amino acids. Germline V lookup: CDR1 SQVTM, CDR2 ANQGSEA. The CDR3 nucleotides are TGCAGCGTTGACATAACAGGGGCCGCCACCGGGGAGCTGATTTTT. It specifies CSVDITGAATGELIF.

This clonotype was recorded at least ten times. The chain joins TRBV28 to TRBJ2-7; D perhaps matches TRBD1 (5 bases). Per germline, CDR1 MDHEN and CDR2 SYDVKM. There are 12 residues in the CDR3. Trimming shortened V by 7 bases and J by 12 bases, and 19 bases separated the two germline ends. CDR3 protein: CASTTRVAGLYF. The DNA of the CDR3 is TGTGCCAGCACCACCCGGGTGGCAGGGCTGTACTTC.

In this sample, this clonotype turned up a few times. This chain links TRBV5-5 with TRBJ2-4; a weak D match, TRBD2 (6 bases). CDR3 length equals 14 residues. CDR1 and CDR2 from the germline V gene are SGHKS and YYEKEE (reference sequence). V lost 0 bases to trimming and J lost 9 bases, with 13 bases between them. This CDR3 reads CASSLGHPGSIQYF. CDR3 nucleotides: TGTGCCAGCAGCTTGGGACATCCCGGGAGCATTCAGTACTTC. Full variable domain (outside the CDR3, taken from reference TRBV5-5 and TRBJ2-4): DAGVTQSPTHLIKTRGQQVTLRCSPISGHKSVSWYQQVLGQGPQFIFQYYEKEERGRGNFPDRFSARQFPNYSSELNVNALLLGDSALYLCASSLGHPGSIQYFGAGTRLSVL.

V usage is TRBV6-5 and J usage is TRBJ1-2; no clear D gene. The germline CDR1 and CDR2 sequences are MNHEY and SVGAGI. The CDR3 spans 13 residues. V gave up 4 bases and J gave up 8 bases, with 14 bases separating them. In DNA, the CDR3 is TGTGCCAGCAGTTCCCCCCTGCGCACCGGCTACACCTTC. It codes for CASSSPLRTGYTF.

This clonotype came up many times. The junction departs from the called germline gene at one end, perhaps through a read error. The rearrangement joins TRBV12-3 or TRBV12-4 to TRBJ1-1; D call uncertain. The CDR3 totals 14 residues. CDR3 amino acids: CASSLSRRNTEAFF. Written as DNA, the CDR3 is TGCGCCAGCAGCTTGAGCCGGAGGAACACTGAAGCTTTCTTT.